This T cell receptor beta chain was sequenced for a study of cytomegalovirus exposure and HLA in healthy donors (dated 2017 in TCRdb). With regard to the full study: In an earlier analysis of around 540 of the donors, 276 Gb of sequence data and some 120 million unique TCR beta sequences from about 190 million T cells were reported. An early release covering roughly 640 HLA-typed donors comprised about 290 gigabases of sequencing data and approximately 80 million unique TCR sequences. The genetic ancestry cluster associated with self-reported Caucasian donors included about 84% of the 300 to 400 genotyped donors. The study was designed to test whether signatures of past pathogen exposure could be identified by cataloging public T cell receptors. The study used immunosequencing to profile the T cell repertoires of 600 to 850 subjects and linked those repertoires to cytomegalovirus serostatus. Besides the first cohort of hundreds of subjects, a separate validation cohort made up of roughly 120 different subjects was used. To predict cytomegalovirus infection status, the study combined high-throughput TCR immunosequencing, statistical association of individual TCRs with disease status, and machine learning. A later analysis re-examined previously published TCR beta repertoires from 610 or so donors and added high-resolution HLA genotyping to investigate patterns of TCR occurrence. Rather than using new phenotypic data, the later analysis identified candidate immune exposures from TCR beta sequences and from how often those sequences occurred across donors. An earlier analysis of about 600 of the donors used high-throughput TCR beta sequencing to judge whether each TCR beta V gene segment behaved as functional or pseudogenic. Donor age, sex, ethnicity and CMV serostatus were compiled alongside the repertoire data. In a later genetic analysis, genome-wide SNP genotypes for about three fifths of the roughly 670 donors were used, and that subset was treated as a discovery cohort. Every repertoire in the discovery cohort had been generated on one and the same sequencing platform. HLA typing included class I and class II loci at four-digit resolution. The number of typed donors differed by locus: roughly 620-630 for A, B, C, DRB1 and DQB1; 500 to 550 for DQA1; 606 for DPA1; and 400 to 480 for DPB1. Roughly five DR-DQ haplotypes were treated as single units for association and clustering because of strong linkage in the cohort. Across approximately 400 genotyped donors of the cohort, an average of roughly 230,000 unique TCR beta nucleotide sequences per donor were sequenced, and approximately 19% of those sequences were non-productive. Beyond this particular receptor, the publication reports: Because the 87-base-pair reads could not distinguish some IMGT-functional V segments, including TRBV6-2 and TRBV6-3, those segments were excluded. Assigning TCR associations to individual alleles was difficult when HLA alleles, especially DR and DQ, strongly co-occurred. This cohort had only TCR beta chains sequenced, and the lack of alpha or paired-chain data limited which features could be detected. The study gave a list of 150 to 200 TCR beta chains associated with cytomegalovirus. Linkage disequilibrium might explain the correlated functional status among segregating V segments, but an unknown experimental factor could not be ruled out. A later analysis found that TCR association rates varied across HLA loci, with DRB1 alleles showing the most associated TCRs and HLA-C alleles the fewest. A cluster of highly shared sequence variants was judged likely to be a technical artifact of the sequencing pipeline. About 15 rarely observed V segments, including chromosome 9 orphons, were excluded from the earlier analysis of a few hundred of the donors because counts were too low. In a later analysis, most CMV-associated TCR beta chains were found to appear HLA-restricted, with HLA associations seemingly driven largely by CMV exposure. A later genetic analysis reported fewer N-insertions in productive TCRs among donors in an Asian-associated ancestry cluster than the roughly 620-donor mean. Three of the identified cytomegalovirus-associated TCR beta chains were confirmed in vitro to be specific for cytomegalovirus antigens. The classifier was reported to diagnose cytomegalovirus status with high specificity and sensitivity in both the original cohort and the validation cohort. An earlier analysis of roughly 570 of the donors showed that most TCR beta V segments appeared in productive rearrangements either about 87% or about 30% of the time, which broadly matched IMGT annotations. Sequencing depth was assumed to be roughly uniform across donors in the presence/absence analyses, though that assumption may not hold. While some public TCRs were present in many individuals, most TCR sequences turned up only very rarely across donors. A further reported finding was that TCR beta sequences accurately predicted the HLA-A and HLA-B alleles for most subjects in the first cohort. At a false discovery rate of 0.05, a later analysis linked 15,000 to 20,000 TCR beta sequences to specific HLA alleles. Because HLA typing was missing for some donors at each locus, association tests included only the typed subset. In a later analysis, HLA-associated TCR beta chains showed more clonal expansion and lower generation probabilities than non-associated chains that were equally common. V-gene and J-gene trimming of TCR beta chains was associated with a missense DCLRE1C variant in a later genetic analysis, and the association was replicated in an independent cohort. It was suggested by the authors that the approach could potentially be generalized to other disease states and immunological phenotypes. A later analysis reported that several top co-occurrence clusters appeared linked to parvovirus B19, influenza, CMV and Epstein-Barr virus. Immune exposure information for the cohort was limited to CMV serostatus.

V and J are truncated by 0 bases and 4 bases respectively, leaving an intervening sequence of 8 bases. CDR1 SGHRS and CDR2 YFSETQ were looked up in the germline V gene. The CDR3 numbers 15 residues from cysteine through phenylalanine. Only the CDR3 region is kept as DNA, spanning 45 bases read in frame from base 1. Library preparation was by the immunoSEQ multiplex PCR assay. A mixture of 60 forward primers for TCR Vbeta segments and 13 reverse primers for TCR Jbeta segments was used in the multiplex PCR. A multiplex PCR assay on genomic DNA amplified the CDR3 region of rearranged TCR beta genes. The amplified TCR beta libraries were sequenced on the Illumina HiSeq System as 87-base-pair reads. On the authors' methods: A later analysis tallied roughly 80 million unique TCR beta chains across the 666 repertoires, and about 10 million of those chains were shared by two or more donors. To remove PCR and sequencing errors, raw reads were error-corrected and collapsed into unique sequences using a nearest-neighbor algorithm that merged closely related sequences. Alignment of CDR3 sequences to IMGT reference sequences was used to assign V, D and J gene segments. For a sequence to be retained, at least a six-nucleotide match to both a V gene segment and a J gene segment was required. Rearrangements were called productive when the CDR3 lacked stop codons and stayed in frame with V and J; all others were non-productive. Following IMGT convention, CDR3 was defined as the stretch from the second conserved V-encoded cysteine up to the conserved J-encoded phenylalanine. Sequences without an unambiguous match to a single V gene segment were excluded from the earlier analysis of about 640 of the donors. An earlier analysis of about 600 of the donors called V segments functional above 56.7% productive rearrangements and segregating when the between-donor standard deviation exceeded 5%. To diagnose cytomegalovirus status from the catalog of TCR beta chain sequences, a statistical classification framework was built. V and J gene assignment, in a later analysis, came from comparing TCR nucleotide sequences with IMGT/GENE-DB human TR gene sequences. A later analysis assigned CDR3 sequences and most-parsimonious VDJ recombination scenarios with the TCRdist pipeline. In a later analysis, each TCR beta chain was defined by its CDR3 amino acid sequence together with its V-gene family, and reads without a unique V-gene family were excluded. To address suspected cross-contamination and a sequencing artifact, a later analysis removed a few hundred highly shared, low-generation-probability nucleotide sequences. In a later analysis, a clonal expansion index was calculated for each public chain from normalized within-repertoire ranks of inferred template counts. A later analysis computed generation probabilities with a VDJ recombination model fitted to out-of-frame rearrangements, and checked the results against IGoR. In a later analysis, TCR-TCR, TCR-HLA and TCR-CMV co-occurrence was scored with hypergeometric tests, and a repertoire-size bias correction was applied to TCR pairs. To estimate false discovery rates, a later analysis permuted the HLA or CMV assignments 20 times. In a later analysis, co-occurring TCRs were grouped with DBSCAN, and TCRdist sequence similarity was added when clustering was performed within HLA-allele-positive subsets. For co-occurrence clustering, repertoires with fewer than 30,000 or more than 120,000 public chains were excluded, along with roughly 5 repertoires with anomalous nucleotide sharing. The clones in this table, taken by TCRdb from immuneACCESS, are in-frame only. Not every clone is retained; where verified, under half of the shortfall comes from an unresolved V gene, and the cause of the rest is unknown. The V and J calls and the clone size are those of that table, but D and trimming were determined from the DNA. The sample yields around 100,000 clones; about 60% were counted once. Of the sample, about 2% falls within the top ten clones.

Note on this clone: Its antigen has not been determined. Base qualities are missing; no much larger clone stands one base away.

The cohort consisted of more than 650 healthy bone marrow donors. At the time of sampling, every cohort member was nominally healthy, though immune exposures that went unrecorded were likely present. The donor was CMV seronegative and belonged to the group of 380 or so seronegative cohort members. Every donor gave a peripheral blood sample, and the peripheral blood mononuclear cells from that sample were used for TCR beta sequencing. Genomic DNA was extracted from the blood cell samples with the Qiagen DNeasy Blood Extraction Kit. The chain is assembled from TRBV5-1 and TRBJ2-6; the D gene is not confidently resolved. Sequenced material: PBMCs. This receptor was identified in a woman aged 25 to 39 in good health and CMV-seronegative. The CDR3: CASSLDPSGANVLTF. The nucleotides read TGCGCCAGCAGCTTGGATCCATCCGGGGCCAACGTCCTGACTTTC.